The 27 T cell receptor beta chains given below trace back to one sample, sequenced in a study of blood T cell repertoires in COVID-19. Profiling relied on immunoSEQ multiplex PCR, and the TCRdb table lists in-frame clones only, not all of them. In the table there are tens of thousands of clones, 75% to 90% of which are singletons. The sample comprised peripheral blood. Receptor source: an elderly woman with active or convalescent COVID-19.

The J gene is TRBJ2-2, the V gene TRBV11-2; 12 bases agree with TRBD1. This CDR3 has 17 amino acids. Trimming cost V 5 bases and J 4 bases; bases outside gene matches: 8. The germline gives CDR1 SGHAT, CDR2 FQNNGV. This CDR3 reads CASSGPGTGGITGELFF. CDR3 bases: TGTGCCAGCAGCGGGCCCGGGACAGGGGGCATCACCGGGGAGCTGTTTTTT. Drawing the rest from reference TRBV11-2 and TRBJ2-2, the complete variable domain is EAGVAQSPRYKIIEKRQSVAFWCNPISGHATLYWYQQILGQGPKLLIQFQNNGVVDDSQLPKDRFSAERLKGVDSTLKIQPAKLEDSAVYLCASSGPGTGGITGELFFGEGSRLTVL.

The chain joins TRBV12-3 or TRBV12-4 to TRBJ2-7; 8 positions match TRBD1. The CDR3 is 12 amino acids. V lost 5 bases to trimming and J lost 6 bases; unmatched junction nucleotides: 3. The CDR3 DNA follows: TGTGCCAGCAGTGAGCAGGGGGCCGAGCAGTACTTC. The encoded protein is CASSEQGAEQYF.

The rearrangement joins TRBV4-2 to TRBJ1-1; no definite D call. The CDR3 loop spans 18 amino acids. Germline CDR1 and CDR2: LGHNA and YNFKEQ. V was trimmed by 0 bases and J by 0 bases, leaving 17 bases between them. CDR3 DNA sequence: TGTGCCAGCAGCCAAGATAGGGATCCTCTCGGGGTGAACACTGAAGCTTTCTTT. Protein product: CASSQDRDPLGVNTEAFF.

This clone was detected only a few times. The J gene is TRBJ1-1, the V gene TRBV3-1 (or the pseudogene TRBV3-2); D is possibly TRBD1 (6 bases). CDR1 is LGHDT and CDR2 is YNNKEL in the germline V gene (reference sequence). This CDR3 region has 16 residues. V shed 4 bases and J shed 4 bases, with 19 bases lying between them. The CDR3 region is CASSPQGPLAPTEAFF. CDR3 coding DNA: TGTGCCAGCAGCCCGCAGGGGCCCCTTGCCCCCACTGAAGCTTTCTTT.

The V call is TRBV6-2 or TRBV6-3, the J call TRBJ1-5; possible D gene TRBD1, 5 bases. V was cut by 5 bases and J by 6 bases, with 20 bases left in between. Germline loops: CDR1 MNHEY, CDR2 SVGEGT. The CDR3 runs to 16 residues. Here the CDR3 reads CASSTGVGVTRQPQHF. As DNA, the CDR3 is TGTGCCAGCAGTACGGGGGTAGGAGTTACGCGTCAGCCCCAGCATTTT.

V and J are TRBV4-2 and TRBJ1-2; maybe TRBD1 (6 bases). The germline V and J ends were trimmed by 4 bases and 8 bases, with 17 bases remaining between them. This CDR3 comprises 14 residues. Germline CDR1 is LGHNA and CDR2 is YNFKEQ. CDR3 sequence: CASSPEGGQRGYTF. In DNA form, the CDR3 reads TGTGCCAGCAGCCCTGAGGGGGGGCAAAGGGGCTACACCTTC.

V is TRBV5-6 and J is TRBJ2-1, with 15 bases fitting TRBD2. The junction had 7 bases not matched to a gene; V was cut back by 4 bases and J by 2 bases. The CDR3 consists of 18 residues. The germline V gene has CDR1 SGHDT and CDR2 YYEEEE. CDR3 sequence: CASSLGLAGGLAYNEQFF. Here the CDR3 DNA reads TGTGCCAGCAGCCTAGGACTAGCGGGAGGGCTGGCCTACAATGAGCAGTTCTTC.

The J gene is TRBJ2-3, the V gene TRBV5-1, with D unresolved. Germline V gives CDR1 SGHRS, CDR2 YFSETQ. This CDR3 has 14 residues. V dropped 0 bases and J dropped 2 bases, with 7 bases sitting between them. The CDR3 DNA is TGCGCCAGCAGCTTGGGAGGCTACACAGATACGCAGTATTTT. It specifies CASSLGGYTDTQYF.

V gene TRBV7-2 combines with J gene TRBJ2-5, with 8 bases lining up with TRBD2. V lost 3 bases and J lost 5; bases outside the gene matches: 8. Germline V gives CDR1 SGHTA, CDR2 FQGNSA. The CDR3 is 15 amino acids. DNA for the CDR3: TGTGCCAGCAGCTTTGTCGGGAGGGGCGGCGAGACCCAGTACTTC. Residues: CASSFVGRGGETQYF.

V is TRBV3-1 (or the pseudogene TRBV3-2) and J is TRBJ2-2, with 14 bases matching TRBD2. Germline CDR1 and CDR2: LGHDT and YNNKEL (reference sequence). The CDR3 covers 19 residues. V shed 1 base, J shed 5 bases, and the junction held 9 bases outside the gene matches. Here the CDR3 DNA reads TGTGCCAGCAGCCAAGCGACTAGCGGGAGGGCCTTAGGGACCGGGGAGCTGTTTTTT. Residues: CASSQATSGRALGTGELFF.

The chain is built from TRBV30 and TRBJ1-5, with 7 bases lining up with TRBD1. The trim removed 2 bases at V and 7 bases at J, leaving 5 bases unmatched. The V gene's germline CDR1 is GTSNPN and CDR2 SVGIG (reference sequence). CDR3 size: 13 residues. The CDR3 DNA sequence: TGTGCCTGGAGTAACACAGGGGACCAGCCCCAGCATTTT. Its protein is CAWSNTGDQPQHF.

V usage is TRBV2 and J usage is TRBJ1-6; 7 bases fit TRBD1. CDR1 is SNHLY, CDR2 FYNNEI, per germline. Trimming took 7 bases from V and 7 from J; bases not matched to a gene: 4. This CDR3 has 13 residues. CDR3 residues: CASKTGSNSPLHF. The CDR3 nucleotides are TGTGCCAGCAAGACAGGGTCAAATTCACCCCTCCACTTT.

This chain uses TRBV19 with TRBJ1-5, with D unresolved. The CDR3 spans 13 residues. V was shortened by 7 bases and J by 0 bases, with 7 bases between the two germline ends. Looked up from germline, CDR1 is LNHDA and CDR2 is SQIVND (reference sequence). CDR3 bases: TGTGCCAGTACGTTCCGTAGCAATCAGCCCCAGCATTTT. It codes for CASTFRSNQPQHF.

This chain links TRBV11-2 with TRBJ2-6; D gene ambiguous. Germline CDR1 and CDR2: SGHAT and FQNNGV. Trimming took 5 bases from V and 0 from J, leaving 8 bases between them. The CDR3 runs 15 residues. CDR3 loop: CASSATRSGANVLTF. The DNA of the CDR3 is TGTGCCAGCAGCGCCACGCGCTCTGGGGCCAACGTCCTGACTTTC.

CDR3 residues: CASSGQNTGELFF. CDR3 DNA sequence: TGTGCCAGCAGCGGACAGAACACCGGGGAGCTGTTTTTT. The chain has TRBV9 and TRBJ2-2, with no clear D. Trimming left V 3 bases short and J 1 base short, with 4 bases between. The CDR3 has 13 amino acids. Germline V CDR1 and CDR2: SGDLS, YYNGEE.

The count of this clone is one. CDR3: CASSSQGAYEQYF. The CDR3 DNA reads TGTGCCAGCAGCTCCCAGGGGGCCTACGAGCAGTACTTC. The chain links TRBV11-1 to TRBJ2-7; 7 nucleotides agree with TRBD1. The germline V gene has CDR1 SGHAT and CDR2 FQDESV (reference sequence). The CDR3 runs to 13 residues. The trim removed 4 bases at V and 2 bases at J, leaving 2 bases unmatched.

The J gene is TRBJ2-3, the V gene TRBV19; D is perhaps TRBD1 (5 bases). V was pared by 6 bases and J by 4 bases, with 11 bases between. Germline V CDR1 and CDR2: LNHDA, SQIVND (reference sequence). The CDR3 length is 13 residues. The CDR3 spells CASRLKGADTQYF. The DNA of the CDR3 is TGTGCCAGTAGGTTAAAAGGGGCAGATACGCAGTATTTT.

This chain links TRBV19 with TRBJ1-2, with D perhaps TRBD1 (5 bases). Between the trimmed V and J ends, which lost 5 bases and 3 bases, there was a span of 7 bases. The CDR3 length is 12 residues. Germline loops: CDR1 LNHDA, CDR2 SQIVND (reference sequence). The CDR3 nucleotides read TGTGCCAGTAGTTCGGGGGACTATGGCTACACCTTC. Translated, it gives CASSSGDYGYTF.

The V gene is TRBV3-1 (or the pseudogene TRBV3-2), the J gene TRBJ2-5; TRBD2 aligns across 7 bases. The CDR3 length is 18 residues. J gave up 4 bases and V 5 bases, and 19 bases lay outside the gene matches. The V gene's germline CDR1 is LGHDT and CDR2 YNNKEL (reference sequence). The CDR3 reads CASSIPPKFGGGVETQYF. DNA for the CDR3: TGTGCCAGCAGCATACCCCCAAAATTTGGGGGAGGGGTAGAGACCCAGTACTTC.

This chain links TRBV5-4 with TRBJ2-5, with TRBD1 matching over 7 bases. V lost 5 bases and J lost 0; bases outside the gene matches: 7. CDR1 is SGHNT and CDR2 is YYREEE in the germline V gene (reference sequence). The CDR3 runs 15 residues. CDR3 bases: TGTGCCAGCAGAGTGACCGGGACAGACCAAGAGACCCAGTACTTC. The encoded protein is CASRVTGTDQETQYF. The full variable domain, in which reference TRBV5-4 and TRBJ2-5 provide the parts outside the CDR3, is ETGVTQSPTHLIKTRGQQVTLRCSSQSGHNTVSWYQQALGQGPQFIFQYYREEENGRGNFPPRFSGLQFPNYSSELNVNALELDDSALYLCASRVTGTDQETQYFGPGTRLLVL.

V gene TRBV7-9 combines with J gene TRBJ1-3, with TRBD1 as a possible D gene (6 bases). The CDR3 runs 14 residues. Per germline, CDR1 SEHNR and CDR2 FQNEAQ (reference sequence). V lost 2 bases and J 2 bases, leaving 7 bases between the germline ends. CDR3 DNA sequence: TGTGCCAGCAGCTTAACAGGGACTGGAAACACCATATATTTT. The encoded protein is CASSLTGTGNTIYF.

This clone was found once. The chain carries TRBV2 and TRBJ2-3; a weak D match, TRBD2 (6 bases). V was cut by 6 bases and J by 1 base, with 14 bases left in between. In germline, CDR1 is SNHLY, CDR2 FYNNEI. This CDR3 has 15 residues. This CDR3 is CASRDRDSRTDTQYF. CDR3 nucleotides: TGTGCCAGCAGGGACCGGGACTCGCGCACAGATACGCAGTATTTT. The entire variable domain, with the rest obtained from reference TRBV2 and TRBJ2-3, is as follows: EPEVTQTPSHQVTQMGQEVILRCVPISNHLYFYWYRQILGQKVEFLVSFYNNEISEKSEIFDDQFSVERPDGSNFTLKIRSTKLEDSAMYFCASRDRDSRTDTQYFGPGTRLTVL.

This clone was detected only once. The gene calls are TRBV19 and TRBJ1-5; 12 bases are a match to TRBD1. The CDR3 is 16 amino acids. Germline CDR1 reads LNHDA; CDR2 reads SQIVND (reference sequence). V shed 9 bases, J shed 7 bases, and the junction held 13 bases outside the gene matches. DNA of the CDR3: TGTGCCAGCAGGTACGGGACAGGGGGCGGTAAGCAGCCCCAGCATTTT. Residues: CASRYGTGGGKQPQHF.

This clone was observed a few times. This chain uses TRBV7-2 with TRBJ1-3; TRBD1 matches 7 bases. V was clipped by 5 bases and J by 0 bases; unmatched bases: 4. Germline CDR1 reads SGHTA; CDR2 reads FQGNSA. CDR3 length: 15 residues. The DNA for the CDR3 is TGTGCCAGCAGCCCCAGGGACAGCTCTGGAAACACCATATATTTT. Protein product: CASSPRDSSGNTIYF. Using reference TRBV7-2 and TRBJ1-3 for the parts outside the CDR3, the full variable domain is GAGVSQSPSNKVTEKGKDVELRCDPISGHTALYWYRQSLGQGLEFLIYFQGNSAPDKSGLPSDRFSAERTGGSVSTLTIQRTQQEDSAVYLCASSPRDSSGNTIYFGEGSWLTVV.

This rearrangement joins TRBV7-3 to TRBJ2-1; tentatively, D is TRBD2 (5 bases). The germline CDR1 and CDR2 sequences are SGHTA and FQGTGA. This CDR3 contains 17 residues. Trimming took off 0 bases at V and 5 bases at J, with 17 bases between the two ends. CDR3 sequence: CASSLTFRGTTNNEQFF. The CDR3 bases are TGTGCCAGCAGCTTAACGTTCCGGGGAACTACTAACAATGAGCAGTTCTTC.

The V gene is TRBV9, the J gene TRBJ2-1; tentatively, D is TRBD2 (5 bases). This CDR3 has 17 residues. CDR1 is SGDLS, CDR2 YYNGEE, per germline. The V end lost 5 bases, the J end lost 6 bases, and 24 bases lay between the germline ends. CDR3 DNA sequence: TGTGCCAGCAGTTTAGACGAATGGGGTTCCCGGGGCAATGAGCAGTTCTTC. Translated, it gives CASSLDEWGSRGNEQFF.

The rearrangement uses TRBV25-1 and TRBJ2-2; TRBD1 aligns across 11 bases. This CDR3 is 15 amino acids long. The ends lost 4 bases at V and 5 bases at J; junction bases unmatched: 3. Germline V gives CDR1 MGHDK, CDR2 SYGVNS. In nucleotides, the CDR3 is TGTGCCAGCAGTGGGGACAGGGGGGTGACCGGGGAGCTGTTTTTT. Its protein is CASSGDRGVTGELFF.